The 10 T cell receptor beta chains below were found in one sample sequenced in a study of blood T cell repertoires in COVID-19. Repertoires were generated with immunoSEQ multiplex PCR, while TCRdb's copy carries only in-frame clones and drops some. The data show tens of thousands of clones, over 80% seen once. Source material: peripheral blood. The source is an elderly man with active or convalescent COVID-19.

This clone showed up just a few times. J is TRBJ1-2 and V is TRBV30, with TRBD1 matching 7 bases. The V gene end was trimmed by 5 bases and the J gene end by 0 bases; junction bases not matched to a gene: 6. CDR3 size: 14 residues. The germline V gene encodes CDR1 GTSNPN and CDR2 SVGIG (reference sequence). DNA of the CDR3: TGTGCCTGGTCCGGGACAGTCCCTAACTATGGCTACACCTTC. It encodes CAWSGTVPNYGYTF.

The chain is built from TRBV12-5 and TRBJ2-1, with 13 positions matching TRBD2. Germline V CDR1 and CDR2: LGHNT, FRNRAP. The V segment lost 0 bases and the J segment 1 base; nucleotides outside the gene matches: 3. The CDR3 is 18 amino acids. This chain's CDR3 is CASGLVTSGRVSYNEQFF. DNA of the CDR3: TGTGCTAGTGGTTTGGTAACTAGCGGGAGGGTATCCTACAATGAGCAGTTCTTC.

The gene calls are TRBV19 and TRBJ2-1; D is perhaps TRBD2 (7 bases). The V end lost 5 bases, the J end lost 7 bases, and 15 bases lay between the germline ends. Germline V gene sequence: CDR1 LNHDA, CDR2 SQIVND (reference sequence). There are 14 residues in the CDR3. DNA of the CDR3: TGTGCCAGTAGTTACGCGGGGGCGGTTAATGAGCAGTTCTTC. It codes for CASSYAGAVNEQFF.

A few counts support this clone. CDR3 DNA: TGTGCCAGCAGCTCATCAGCGGGGCTCTGGGGAAACACCATATATTTT. Translation gives CASSSSAGLWGNTIYF. This chain connects TRBV7-8 to TRBJ1-3, with D possibly being TRBD1 (5 bases). The V and J ends lost 4 bases and 4 bases respectively, with 17 bases between them. CDR3 size: 16 residues. Per germline, CDR1 SGHVS and CDR2 FQNEAQ.

For the CDR3, the DNA is TGTGCCAGCAGCCCACTGTGGAGCGGGAGGTGTTCAGATACGCAGTATTTT. This translates into CASSPLWSGRCSDTQYF. The chain recombines TRBV21-1 with TRBJ2-3; TRBD2, the D gene given by the table, was not confirmed from the DNA. TRBV21-1 is a documented pseudogene. The CDR3 covers 17 residues.

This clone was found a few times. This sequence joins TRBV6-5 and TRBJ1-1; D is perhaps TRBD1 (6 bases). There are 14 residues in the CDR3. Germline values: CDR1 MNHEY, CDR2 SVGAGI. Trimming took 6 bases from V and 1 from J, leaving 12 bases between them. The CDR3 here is CASSWDTQNTEAFF. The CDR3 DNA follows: TGTGCCAGCAGCTGGGACACCCAGAACACTGAAGCTTTCTTT.

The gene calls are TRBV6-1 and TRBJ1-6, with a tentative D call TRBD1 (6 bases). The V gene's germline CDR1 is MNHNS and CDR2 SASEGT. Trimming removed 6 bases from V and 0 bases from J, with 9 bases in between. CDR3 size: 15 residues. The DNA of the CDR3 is TGTGCCAGCAGACAGGGAAGCTCCTATAATTCACCCCTCCACTTT. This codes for CASRQGSSYNSPLHF.

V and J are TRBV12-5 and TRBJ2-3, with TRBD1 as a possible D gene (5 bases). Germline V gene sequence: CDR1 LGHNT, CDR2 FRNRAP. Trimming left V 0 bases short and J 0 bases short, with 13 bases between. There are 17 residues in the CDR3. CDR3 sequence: CASGLVRVTVSTDTQYF. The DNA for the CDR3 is TGTGCTAGTGGTTTGGTACGCGTGACAGTGAGCACAGATACGCAGTATTTT. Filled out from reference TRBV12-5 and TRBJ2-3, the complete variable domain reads DARVTQTPRHKVTEMGQEVTMRCQPILGHNTVFWYRQTMMQGLELLAYFRNRAPLDDSGMPKDRFSAEMPDATLATLKIQPSEPRDSAVYFCASGLVRVTVSTDTQYFGPGTRLTVL.

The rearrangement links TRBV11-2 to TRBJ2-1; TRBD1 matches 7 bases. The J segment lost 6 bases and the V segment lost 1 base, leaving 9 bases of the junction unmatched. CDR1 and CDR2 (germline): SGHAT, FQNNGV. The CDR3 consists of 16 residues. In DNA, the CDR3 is TGTGCCAGCAGCTTAGTACCGACAGGGCTGGGCAATGAGCAGTTCTTC. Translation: CASSLVPTGLGNEQFF.

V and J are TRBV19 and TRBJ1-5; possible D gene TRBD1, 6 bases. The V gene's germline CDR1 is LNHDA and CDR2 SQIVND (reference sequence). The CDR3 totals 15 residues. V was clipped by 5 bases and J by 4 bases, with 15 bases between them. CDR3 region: CASSGSDSGNQPQHF. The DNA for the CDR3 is TGTGCCAGTAGTGGCTCGGACAGTGGGAATCAGCCCCAGCATTTT.